This TCR beta chain was documented in a study of identical twins. CDR1 and CDR2 (germline): SQVTM, ANQGSEA. CDR3 size: 18 residues. V shed 0 bases and J 10 bases; nucleotides not matched to a gene: 16. Worth noting for this clonotype: Its cognate antigen is unknown.

Unique molecular identifiers were present on cDNA, and template switching added a universal primer site. Via MiXCR, TCRdb re-called the 5' RACE reads, giving one row per CDR3 protein. The table has 250,000 to 350,000 distinct CDR3 sequences, nearly 9.5% seen once. Study-level findings and limits: Compared with unrelated sharing, twin-shared out-of-frame alpha sequences had more low-probability sequences. The study found that models underestimated out-of-frame TCR alpha sharing in monozygotic twins.

The data also belong to a second study, concerning yellow fever vaccine responses in identical twins. As that study records: Twins' vaccine T cell response reportedly seemed partly convergent, partly personalized.

The origin of this receptor is a woman aged 18 to 35 in good health. The chain couples TRBV29-1 to TRBJ2-1, with 12 bases lining up with TRBD2. The sample consisted of CD8+ T cells sorted from blood. CDR3 amino acids: CSVEDLSGLAGGGEEQFF. The CDR3, as DNA: TGCAGCGTTGAAGATCTGTCCGGGCTAGCGGGAGGGGGTGAGGAGCAGTTCTTC.